This TCR beta chain stems from a study of CD8 T cells in Susac syndrome (dated by TCRdb to the late 2010s). Background for the entire study: Whether CD8+ T cell activation and differentiation in Susac syndrome was antigen driven was tested using repertoire sequencing.

Results the study describes overall, beyond this receptor: The number of individuals in the TCR sequencing and HLA analysis was recognized as being relatively small.

Worth noting for this clonotype: Its antigen specificity is not known. No base-level quality is on record; no much larger clone is a single base apart.

RNA was extracted using the RNeasy kit, and roughly 0.45 to 1 microgram was reverse transcribed with random hexamers. TCR beta CDR3 regions were amplified with the immunoSEQ multiplex PCR assay covering 54 Vbeta and 13 Jbeta segments. PCR amplification bias was corrected using a synthetic template baseline for primer optimization and computational correction. The original pipeline was this. Reads were assigned to V, D and J genes according to IMGT and analyzed in immunoSEQ Analyzer, with only productive sequences retained. Clonality was calculated as one minus the Shannon entropy normalized by log2 of the number of productive unique sequences. For each patient and control, public and private clones were evaluated within the 100 most prevalent clones. A clone was defined as Susac-specific if it was absent from the healthy and MS cohorts, from roughly 1,000 published viral clones and from other ImmuneACCESS disease sequences. Clones were called with MiXCR by TCRdb after fastp trimmed the public reads at Q25, and only in-frame beta chains were retained. Rows with one shared CDR3 protein collapse into an entry with the most common genes and DNA. Here the V and J calls rest on TCRdb's processing, not on the authors' analysis. The sample data list more than 150,000 distinct CDR3 sequences, and around 94% of these were observed just once. The ten most abundant clones make up about 0.13% of the sample.

The germline V gene encodes CDR1 SNHLY and CDR2 FYNNEI. V is cut by 5 bases and J by 5 bases, and the space between the germline ends is 13 bases. The CDR3 measures 14 amino acids from cysteine to phenylalanine. The retained sequence is limited to the CDR3, 42 bases, with the frame set at the first base. Peripheral blood CD8+ and CD4+ T cells from healthy donors, Susac syndrome patients and multiple sclerosis patients were profiled using high-throughput TCR beta sequencing. The healthy donors served as controls matched for age and sex. Bulk CD8+ and CD4+ T cells were purified by magnetic negative isolation, while CD8+ TEMRA cells were enriched using FACS. Blood was drawn into EDTA tubes, processed within 24 hours, and PBMCs were isolated by density gradient centrifugation. PBMCs intended for TCR sequencing were cryopreserved in liquid nitrogen and thawed later in a water bath at 37 degrees C. A purity of at least 90% was achieved for sorted or isolated CD4+, CD8+ and CD8+ TEMRA cells.

Material for sequencing was CD4+ T cells from PBMCs. This receptor chain uses TRBV2 and TRBJ2-1, with the D gene tentatively TRBD1 or TRBD2, based on 5 matching bases in each. The clonotype was recovered from a human donor in good health. The CDR3 region has the sequence CASSREGRNNEQFF. The DNA sequence is TGTGCCAGCAGTCGCGAGGGACGGAACAATGAGCAGTTCTTC.